Sequencing of this TCR beta chain was carried out in a study of cytomegalovirus exposure and HLA in healthy donors. Findings and caveats of the study: Donor immune exposure was known only as CMV serostatus. As a later analysis showed, several of the most significant clusters appeared to be linked to common viral pathogens.

Details on this clone: Antigen: not known.

Germline lookup yields CDR1 MDHEN and CDR2 SYDVKM. This CDR3 has 15 residues. Germline trimming cut 4 bases from V and 4 bases from J; bases unmatched to any gene: 8. The PCR made use of 60 Vbeta and 13 Jbeta primers. Produced via immunoSEQ multiplex PCR; TCRdb's table is partial and in-frame only. The repertoire includes 150,000 to 200,000 clones, about 64% of them detected once, and 1.1% to 1.5% sits in the top ten. The chain has TRBV28 and TRBJ2-3, with 7 nucleotides matching TRBD1. The TCR sequence derives from a man aged 50 to 59 in good health and CMV-seronegative. Sequencing used PBMCs. The CDR3 here is CASSSDGQAPDTQYF. CDR3 coding DNA: TGTGCCAGCAGTTCAGATGGACAGGCCCCAGATACGCAGTATTTT.